This TCR beta chain came from a study of regulatory T cells in long-lasting Graves disease. Overall study context: Graves' disease counted as persistent after over 5 years of antithyroid drugs with positive TSH receptor antibodies. The study's findings and limits: Persistent disease samples used TRBV28, TRBJ1-2 and TRBJ2-5 preferentially.

Time point specified: persistent/refractory GD, antithyroid drugs over 5 years with positive TRAb. PBMC RNA was the source of the TCR library. EDTA tubes held 7 to 9 milliliters of peripheral blood from each patient. Worth noting for this clonotype: Its antigen remains unidentified.

The germline V gene encodes CDR1 SGHTA and CDR2 FQGNSA. This CDR3 contains 14 residues. Trimming removed 0 bases at V and 7 bases at J, with 12 bases between. Construction of TCR beta libraries relied on iRepertoire HTBI primers and on Arm-PCR targeting CDR3 regions. TCRdb re-analysed the multiplex PCR reads in MiXCR, keeping a single row per CDR3 protein. In the table there are about 290,000 distinct CDR3 sequences, 22% of which are singletons. This specimen consisted of peripheral blood mononuclear cells (PBMCs), obtained when the disease was refractory, from a patient treated with antithyroid drugs. This TCR was recovered from a female donor with Graves disease. The rearrangement links TRBV7-2 to TRBJ1-2; D unresolved. CDR3 sequence: CASSLARGSLGYTF. In DNA, the CDR3 is TGTGCCAGCAGCTTAGCGCGGGGTAGCCTTGGCTACACCTTC.